This T cell receptor beta chain came from a study of blood T cell repertoires in COVID-19. Study as a whole: Researchers got acute and convalescent COVID-19 samples from the United States, Italy and Spain.

Per the original data handling: By means of reference gene primer amplification, nucleated cell counts were estimated. TCRdb's table, derived via immunoSEQ multiplex PCR, lists solely in-frame clones and lacks some. V and J calls and clone size come straight from that table; D and trimming were deduced from the DNA. This table has around 250,000 clones, about 89% appearing once. The source of this sequence is a human donor in a cohort exposed to, infected with or recovered from COVID-19 (not recorded which). The donor label of this sample is uncertain. Sequencing was carried out using PBMCs or T cells enriched from blood (not recorded which).

The CDR3 loop reads CASSQDGTGINEKLFF. As DNA, the CDR3 is TGTGCCAGCAGCCAAGATGGAACAGGAATTAATGAAAAACTGTTTTTT. This sequence joins TRBV4-2 and TRBJ1-4; D may be TRBD1 (5 bases). CDR3 size: 16 residues. Germline V lookup: CDR1 LGHNA, CDR2 YNFKEQ. V lost 0 bases and J lost 4, with 12 bases in between.